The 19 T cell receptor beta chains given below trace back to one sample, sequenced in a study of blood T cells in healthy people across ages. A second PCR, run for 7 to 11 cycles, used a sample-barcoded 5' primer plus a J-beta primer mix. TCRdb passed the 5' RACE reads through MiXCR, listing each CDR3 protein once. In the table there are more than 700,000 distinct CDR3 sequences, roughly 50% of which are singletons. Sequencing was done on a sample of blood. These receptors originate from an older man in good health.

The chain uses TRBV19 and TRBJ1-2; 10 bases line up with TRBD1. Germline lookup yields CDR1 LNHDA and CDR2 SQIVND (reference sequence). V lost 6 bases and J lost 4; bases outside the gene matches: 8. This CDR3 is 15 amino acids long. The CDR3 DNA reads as TGTGCCAGTAGGACCGGGACAGGGGAACCCTATGGCTACACCTTC. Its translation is CASRTGTGEPYGYTF.

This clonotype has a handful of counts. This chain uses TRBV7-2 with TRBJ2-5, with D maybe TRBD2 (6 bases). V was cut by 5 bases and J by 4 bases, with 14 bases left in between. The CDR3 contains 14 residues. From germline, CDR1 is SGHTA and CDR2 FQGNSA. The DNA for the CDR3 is TGTGCCAGCAGCAAAGGTGCGGGGCCAGAGACCCAGTACTTC. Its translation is CASSKGAGPETQYF.

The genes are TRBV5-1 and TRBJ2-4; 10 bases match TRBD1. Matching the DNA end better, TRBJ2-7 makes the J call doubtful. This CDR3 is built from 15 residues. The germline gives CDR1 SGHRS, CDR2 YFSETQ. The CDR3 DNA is TGCGCCAGCAGCTTGGGCGGGACAGGGGTACTCGAGCAGTACTTC. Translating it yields CASSLGGTGVLEQYF.

CDR3 protein: CATADRGETEAFF. The CDR3 DNA follows: TGCGCCACCGCGGACAGGGGAGAAACTGAAGCTTTCTTT. The J gene is TRBJ1-1, the V gene TRBV10-1; 9 bases align to TRBD1. Germline CDR1 reads WNHNN; CDR2 reads SYGVQD (reference sequence). V was pared by 10 bases and J by 5 bases, with 8 bases of the junction left unmatched. This CDR3 is built from 13 residues.

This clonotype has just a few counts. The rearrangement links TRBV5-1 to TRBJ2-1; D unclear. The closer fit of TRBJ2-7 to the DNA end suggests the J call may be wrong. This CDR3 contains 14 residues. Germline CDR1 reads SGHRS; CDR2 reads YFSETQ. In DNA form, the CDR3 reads TGCGCCAGCAGCTTGGGCCTCTCCTACAATGAGCAGTACTTC. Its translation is CASSLGLSYNEQYF.

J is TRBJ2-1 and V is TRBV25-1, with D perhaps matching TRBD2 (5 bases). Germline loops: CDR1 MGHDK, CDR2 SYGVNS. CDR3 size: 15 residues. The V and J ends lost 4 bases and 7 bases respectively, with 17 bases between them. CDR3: CASSGTSGKRNEQFF. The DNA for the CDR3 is TGTGCCAGCAGTGGAACCTCCGGGAAAAGAAATGAGCAGTTCTTC.

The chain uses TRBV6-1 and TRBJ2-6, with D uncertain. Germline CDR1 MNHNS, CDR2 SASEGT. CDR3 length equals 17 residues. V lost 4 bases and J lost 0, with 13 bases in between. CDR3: CASSAMAIPSGANVLTF. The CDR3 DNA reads TGTGCCAGCAGTGCGATGGCGATACCCTCTGGGGCCAACGTCCTGACTTTC.

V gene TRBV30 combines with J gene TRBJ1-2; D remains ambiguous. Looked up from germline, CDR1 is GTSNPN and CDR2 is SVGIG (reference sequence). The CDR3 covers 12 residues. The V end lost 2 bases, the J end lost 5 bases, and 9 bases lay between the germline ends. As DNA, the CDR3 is TGTGCCTGGAGTCCTGCGGGATATGGCTACACCTTC. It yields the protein CAWSPAGYGYTF.

The CDR3: CSVEHYVLQETQYF. In nucleotides, the CDR3 is TGCAGCGTTGAGCATTACGTCTTACAAGAGACCCAGTACTTC. This chain uses TRBV29-1 with TRBJ2-5; the D is unclear. CDR3 length: 14 amino acids. Trimming cost V 3 bases and J 2 bases, with 13 bases left between them. Germline values: CDR1 SQVTM, CDR2 ANQGSEA.

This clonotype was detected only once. CDR3 protein: CASTERAAQETQYF. The CDR3 DNA sequence: TGTGCCAGCACTGAACGGGCAGCACAAGAGACCCAGTACTTC. V usage is TRBV13 and J usage is TRBJ2-5; D uncertain. The germline V gene encodes CDR1 PRHDT and CDR2 FYEKMQ (reference sequence). The CDR3 length is 14 residues. V lost 7 bases and J lost 2, with 14 bases in between.

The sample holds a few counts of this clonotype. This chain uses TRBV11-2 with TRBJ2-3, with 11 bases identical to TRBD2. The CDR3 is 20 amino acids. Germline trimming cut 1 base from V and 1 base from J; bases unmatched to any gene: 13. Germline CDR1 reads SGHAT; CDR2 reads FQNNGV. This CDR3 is CASSLGVSSGRPYGTDTQYF. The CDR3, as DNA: TGTGCCAGCAGCTTAGGGGTATCTAGCGGGAGGCCCTATGGCACAGATACGCAGTATTTT.

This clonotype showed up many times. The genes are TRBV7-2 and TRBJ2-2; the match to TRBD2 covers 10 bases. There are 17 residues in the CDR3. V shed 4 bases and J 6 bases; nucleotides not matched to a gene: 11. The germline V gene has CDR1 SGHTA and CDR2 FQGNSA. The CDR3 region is CASSWTPSGRRSGELFF. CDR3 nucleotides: TGTGCCAGCAGCTGGACCCCTAGCGGGAGACGTTCCGGGGAGCTGTTTTTT. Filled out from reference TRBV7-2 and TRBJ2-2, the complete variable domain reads GAGVSQSPSNKVTEKGKDVELRCDPISGHTALYWYRQSLGQGLEFLIYFQGNSAPDKSGLPSDRFSAERTGGSVSTLTIQRTQQEDSAVYLCASSWTPSGRRSGELFFGEGSRLTVL.

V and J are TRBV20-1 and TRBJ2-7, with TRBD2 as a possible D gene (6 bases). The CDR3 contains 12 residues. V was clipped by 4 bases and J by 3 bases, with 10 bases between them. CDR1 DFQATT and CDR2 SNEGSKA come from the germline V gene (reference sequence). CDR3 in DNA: TGCAGTGCTAACCGGGACTTCTACGAGCAGTACTTC. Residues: CSANRDFYEQYF.

The CDR3 protein is CASSKGVSRADTQYF. The DNA of the CDR3 is TGTGCCAGCAGCAAAGGAGTCAGTAGGGCAGATACGCAGTATTTT. The rearrangement joins TRBV21-1 to TRBJ2-3. TRBV21-1 is shown as a pseudogene. The CDR3 extends over 15 amino acids.

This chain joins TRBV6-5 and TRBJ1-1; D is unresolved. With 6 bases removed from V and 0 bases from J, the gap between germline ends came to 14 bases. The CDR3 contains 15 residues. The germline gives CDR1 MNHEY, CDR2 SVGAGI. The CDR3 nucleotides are TGTGCCAGCAGCCAACGCTGGGGAGTGAACACTGAAGCTTTCTTT. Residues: CASSQRWGVNTEAFF.

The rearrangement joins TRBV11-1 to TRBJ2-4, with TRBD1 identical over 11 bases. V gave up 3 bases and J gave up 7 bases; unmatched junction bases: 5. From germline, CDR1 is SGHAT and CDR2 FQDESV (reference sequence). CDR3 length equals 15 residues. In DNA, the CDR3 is TGTGCCAGCAGCTTGAATGGACAGGGGGCGAACATTCAGTACTTC. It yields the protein CASSLNGQGANIQYF.

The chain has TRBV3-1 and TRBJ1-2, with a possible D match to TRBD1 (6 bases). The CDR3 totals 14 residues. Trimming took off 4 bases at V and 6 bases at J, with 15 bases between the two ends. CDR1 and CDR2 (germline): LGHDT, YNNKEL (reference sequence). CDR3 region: CASSPLGGFNGYTF. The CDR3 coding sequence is TGTGCCAGCAGCCCCCTCGGGGGCTTTAATGGCTACACCTTC. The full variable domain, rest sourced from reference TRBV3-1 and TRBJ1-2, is DTAVSQTPKYLVTQMGNDKSIKCEQNLGHDTMYWYKQDSKKFLKIMFSYNNKELIINETVPNRFSPKSPDKAHLNLHINSLELGDSAVYFCASSPLGGFNGYTFGSGTRLTVV.

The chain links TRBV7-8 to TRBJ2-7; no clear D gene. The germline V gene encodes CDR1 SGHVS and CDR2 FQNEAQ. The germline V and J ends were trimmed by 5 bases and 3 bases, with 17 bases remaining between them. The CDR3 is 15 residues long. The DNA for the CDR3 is TGTGCCAGCAGCCGCTACCGGGCAGTTAACTACGAGCAGTACTTC. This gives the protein CASSRYRAVNYEQYF.

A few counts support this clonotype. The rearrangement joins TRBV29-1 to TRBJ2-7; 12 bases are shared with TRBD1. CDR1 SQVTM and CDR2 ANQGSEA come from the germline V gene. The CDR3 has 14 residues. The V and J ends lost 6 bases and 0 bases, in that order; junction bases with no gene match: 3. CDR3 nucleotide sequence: TGCAGCGTAGAGGGACAGGGGGCCTCCTACGAGCAGTACTTC. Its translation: CSVEGQGASYEQYF.